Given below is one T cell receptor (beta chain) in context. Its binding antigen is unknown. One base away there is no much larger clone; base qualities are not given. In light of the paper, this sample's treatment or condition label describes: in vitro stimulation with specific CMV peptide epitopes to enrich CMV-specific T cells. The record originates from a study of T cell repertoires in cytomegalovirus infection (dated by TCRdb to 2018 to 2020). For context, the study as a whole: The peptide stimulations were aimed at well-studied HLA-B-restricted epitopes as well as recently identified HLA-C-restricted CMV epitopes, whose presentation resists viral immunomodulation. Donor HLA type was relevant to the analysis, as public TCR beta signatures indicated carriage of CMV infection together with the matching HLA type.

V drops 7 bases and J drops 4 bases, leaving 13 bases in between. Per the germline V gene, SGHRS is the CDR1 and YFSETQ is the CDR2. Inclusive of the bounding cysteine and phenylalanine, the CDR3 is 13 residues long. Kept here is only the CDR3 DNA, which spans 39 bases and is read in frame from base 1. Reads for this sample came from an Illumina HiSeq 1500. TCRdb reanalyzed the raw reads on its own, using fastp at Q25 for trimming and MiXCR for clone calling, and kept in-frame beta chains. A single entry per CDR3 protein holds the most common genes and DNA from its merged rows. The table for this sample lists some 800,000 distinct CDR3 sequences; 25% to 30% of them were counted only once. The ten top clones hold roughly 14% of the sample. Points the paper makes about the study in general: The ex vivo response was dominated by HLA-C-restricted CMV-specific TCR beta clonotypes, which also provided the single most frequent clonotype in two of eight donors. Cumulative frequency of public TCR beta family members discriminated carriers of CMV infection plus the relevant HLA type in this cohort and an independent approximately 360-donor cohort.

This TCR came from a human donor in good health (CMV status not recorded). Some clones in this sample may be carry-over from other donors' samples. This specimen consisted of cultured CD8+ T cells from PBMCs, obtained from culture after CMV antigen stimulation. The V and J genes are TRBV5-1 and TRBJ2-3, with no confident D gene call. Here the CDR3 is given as CASGPLRADTQYF. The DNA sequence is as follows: TGCGCCAGCGGTCCTTTAAGGGCAGATACGCAGTATTTT.